These 27 T cell receptor beta chains originate from one sample sequenced in a study of T cell changes during pregnancy in multiple sclerosis. Assay: immunoSEQ multiplex PCR; the TCRdb copy retains only in-frame clones and omits some. Of some 30,000 clones in the sample, roughly nine tenths were seen once. The sequenced sample was CD8+ T cells from peripheral blood mononuclear cells, obtained in the second trimester of pregnancy. The receptors shown here come from a female donor in good health, enrolled as a control in a pregnancy study.

This chain links TRBV7-9 with TRBJ2-1; 8 nucleotides line up with TRBD1. V was pared by 5 bases and J by 6 bases, with 3 bases of the junction left unmatched. CDR1 is SEHNR, CDR2 FQNEAQ, per germline (reference sequence). The CDR3 is 13 amino acids. CDR3 sequence: CASSPGQANEQFF. Here the CDR3 DNA reads TGTGCCAGCAGCCCGGGACAGGCCAATGAGCAGTTCTTC. The full variable domain, completed using reference TRBV7-9 and TRBJ2-1, is DTGVSQNPRHKITKRGQNVTFRCDPISEHNRLYWYRQTLGQGPEFLTYFQNEAQLEKSRLLSDRFSAERPKGSFSTLEIQRTEQGDSAMYLCASSPGQANEQFFGPGTRLTVL.

The chain recombines TRBV9 with TRBJ1-1, with D perhaps matching TRBD1 (6 bases). Deletions cut 4 bases from V and 0 bases from J, with 13 bases between. Germline CDR1 reads SGDLS; CDR2 reads YYNGEE. The CDR3 has 15 amino acids. The CDR3 nucleotides read TGTGCCAGCAGCCCAACGGACAGCATGAACACTGAAGCTTTCTTT. It specifies CASSPTDSMNTEAFF.

The chain joins TRBV27 to TRBJ2-7; 11 bases align to TRBD2. This CDR3 region has 15 residues. V was pared by 5 bases and J by 2 bases, with 5 bases of the junction left unmatched. CDR1 and CDR2 (germline): MNHEY, SMNVEV (reference sequence). CDR3 in amino acids: CASSLAGGYTYEQYF. The CDR3 DNA reads as TGTGCCAGCAGTCTAGCGGGGGGTTATACCTACGAGCAGTACTTC.

A few counts support this clone. J is TRBJ2-5 and V is TRBV6-1, with 10 bases that match TRBD2. This CDR3 comprises 15 residues. The junction had 4 bases not matched to a gene; V was cut back by 2 bases and J by 4 bases. Germline CDR1 reads MNHNS; CDR2 reads SASEGT. CDR3 DNA: TGTGCCAGCAGTGAACTAGCGGGGGCCTTAGAGACCCAGTACTTC. Residues: CASSELAGALETQYF.

The rearrangement uses TRBV18 and TRBJ2-7, with D possibly matching TRBD1 (6 bases). CDR3 length: 11 residues. The V end was cut by 4 bases, the J end by 6 bases, with 7 bases between. CDR1 is KGHSH, CDR2 LQKENI, per germline. The CDR3 is CASSQTGEQYF. The CDR3 DNA is TGTGCCAGCTCACAGACAGGCGAGCAGTACTTC.

V usage is TRBV11-2 and J usage is TRBJ2-7; the D gene is possibly TRBD2 (5 bases). Germline lookup yields CDR1 SGHAT and CDR2 FQNNGV. CDR3 size: 16 residues. V was pared by 1 base and J by 4 bases, with 17 bases between. The CDR3 sequence: CASSLALSTMGYEQYF. The CDR3 nucleotides are TGTGCCAGCAGCTTAGCTTTATCGACTATGGGATACGAGCAGTACTTC.

The V and J genes are TRBV9 and TRBJ2-2, with TRBD1 as a possible D gene (6 bases). CDR3 length: 13 residues. Germline CDR1 SGDLS, CDR2 YYNGEE. Trimming removed 2 bases at V and 7 bases at J, with 9 bases between. The CDR3 coding sequence is TGTGCCAGCAGCGTCGGACAGCTCGGGGAGCTGTTTTTT. This encodes CASSVGQLGELFF.

This clone was observed once. This sequence joins TRBV7-2 and TRBJ1-2, with D possibly matching TRBD1 (6 bases). Germline loops: CDR1 SGHTA, CDR2 FQGNSA. The CDR3 totals 16 residues. Trimming shortened V by 2 bases and J by 0 bases, and 13 bases separated the two germline ends. CDR3 sequence: CASSLWAGVPNYGYTF. The CDR3 coding sequence is TGTGCCAGCAGCTTATGGGCAGGGGTCCCTAACTATGGCTACACCTTC.

The rearrangement links TRBV9 to TRBJ1-4, with D maybe TRBD1 (5 bases). The CDR3 extends over 17 amino acids. V was clipped by 0 bases and J by 3 bases, with 15 bases between them. CDR1 and CDR2 (germline): SGDLS, YYNGEE. The CDR3 loop is CASSVEAGGASNEKLFF. CDR3 nucleotides: TGTGCCAGCAGCGTAGAGGCGGGGGGAGCCTCTAATGAAAAACTGTTTTTT.

This clone was seen just once. The J gene is TRBJ1-1, the V gene TRBV15; D is perhaps TRBD1 (5 bases). CDR3 length equals 14 residues. Per the germline V gene, CDR1 is LNHNV and CDR2 is YYDKDF (reference sequence). Trimming shortened V by 2 bases and J by 1 base, and 8 bases separated the two germline ends. DNA of the CDR3: TGTGCCACCAGCAGAACACAGGAGAACACTGAAGCTTTCTTT. Its protein product is CATSRTQENTEAFF.

This clone was observed a single time. The chain uses TRBV6-1 and TRBJ1-1, with 8 bases fitting TRBD1. This CDR3 has 18 residues. V dropped 4 bases and J dropped 5; count of bases not matched to a gene: 18. Germline CDR1 is MNHNS and CDR2 is SASEGT. CDR3 nucleotides: TGTGCCAGCAGTGCCCTAGGGGGACAGGTTCCTCCGGGGACTGAAGCTTTCTTT. It yields the protein CASSALGGQVPPGTEAFF.

The chain joins TRBV6-5 to TRBJ2-2; D unresolved. CDR3 length: 13 residues. V lost 5 bases, J lost 1 base, and 5 bases lay in between. The germline CDR1 and CDR2 sequences are MNHEY and SVGAGI. Written as DNA, the CDR3 is TGTGCCAGCAGTCTAGTGAACACCGGGGAGCTGTTTTTT. This codes for CASSLVNTGELFF.

This chain links TRBV7-8 with TRBJ2-4, with D unresolved. The CDR3 covers 14 residues. Trimming left V 1 base short and J 1 base short, with 5 bases between. Looked up from germline, CDR1 is SGHVS and CDR2 is FQNEAQ. CDR3: CASSLESAKNIQYF. DNA of the CDR3: TGTGCCAGCAGCTTAGAGAGCGCCAAAAACATTCAGTACTTC.

V and J are TRBV7-2 and TRBJ2-3; the match to TRBD1 covers 8 bases. The CDR3 sequence is 19 residues long. Germline V gene data show CDR1 as SGHTA and CDR2 as FQGNSA. Trimming took 2 bases from V and 6 from J; bases not matched to a gene: 19. CDR3 amino acids: CASSLTSESVYRGRDTQYF. As DNA, the CDR3 is TGTGCCAGCAGCTTAACGTCCGAAAGCGTTTACAGGGGGAGGGATACGCAGTATTTT.

V gene TRBV6-5 combines with J gene TRBJ2-7, with 7 bases identical to TRBD1. The CDR3 has 14 amino acids. V was pared by 0 bases and J by 3 bases, with 2 bases of the junction left unmatched. CDR1 is MNHEY and CDR2 is SVGAGI in the germline V gene. Here the CDR3 DNA reads TGTGCCAGCAGTTACTCGACAGGGATCTACGAGCAGTACTTC. It encodes CASSYSTGIYEQYF.

The CDR3 DNA is TGTGCCAGCAGCCAAGATGCTGAGGGTAATTCACCCCTCCACTTT. It specifies CASSQDAEGNSPLHF. The chain links TRBV4-2 to TRBJ1-6, with no clear D. The V end was cut by 0 bases, the J end by 6 bases, with 9 bases between. This CDR3 comprises 15 residues. Germline V gives CDR1 LGHNA, CDR2 YNFKEQ.

This clone was found once. The V gene is TRBV7-8, the J gene TRBJ2-1; tentatively, D is TRBD2 (7 bases). The V and J ends lost 5 bases and 2 bases respectively, with 13 bases between them. This CDR3 contains 15 residues. Germline V gene sequence: CDR1 SGHVS, CDR2 FQNEAQ. The CDR3 DNA follows: TGTGCCAGCAGCCCCGGCGGGGGCCCCTACAATGAGCAGTTCTTC. Protein product: CASSPGGGPYNEQFF.

The V call is TRBV7-6, the J call TRBJ2-3; 10 bases agree with TRBD2. Germline values: CDR1 SGHVS, CDR2 FNYEAQ. The CDR3 spans 17 residues. Losses at the gene ends were 6 bases for V and 4 bases for J; bases not matched to a gene: 13. This CDR3 reads CASRNSGGPYGADTQYF. CDR3 DNA: TGTGCCAGCAGAAATAGCGGGGGGCCATATGGGGCAGATACGCAGTATTTT.

The V and J genes are TRBV6-5 and TRBJ1-6; no clear D gene. This CDR3 is built from 16 residues. The germline V gene has CDR1 MNHEY and CDR2 SVGAGI. V lost 0 bases and J lost 11, with 17 bases in between. DNA of the CDR3: TGTGCCAGCAGTTACTCAACCTCCCCCACAAACCCACCCCTCCACTTT. Its protein product is CASSYSTSPTNPPLHF.

V usage is TRBV7-9 and J usage is TRBJ2-1, with D maybe TRBD1 (6 bases). From germline, CDR1 is SEHNR and CDR2 FQNEAQ (reference sequence). There are 16 residues in the CDR3. V was shortened by 1 base and J by 5 bases, with 15 bases between the two germline ends. CDR3 DNA: TGTGCCAGCAGCTTAGACTACAGGGTCCCGAACAATGAGCAGTTCTTC. Translating gives CASSLDYRVPNNEQFF.

The rearrangement uses TRBV4-3 and TRBJ1-1, with D possibly being TRBD1 (5 bases). V lost 1 base to trimming and J lost 0 bases, with 12 bases between them. This CDR3 region has 16 residues. From germline, CDR1 is LGHNA and CDR2 YSLEER. CDR3: CASSQGSRGMNTEAFF. The CDR3 nucleotides are TGCGCCAGCAGCCAAGGGTCTAGGGGCATGAACACTGAAGCTTTCTTT.

A single count supports this clone. This chain uses TRBV27 with TRBJ1-1; D ambiguous. This CDR3 is built from 14 residues. V lost 4 bases and J 5 bases, leaving 14 bases between the germline ends. From germline, CDR1 is MNHEY and CDR2 SMNVEV (reference sequence). CDR3 residues: CASSSSTRWTEAFF. The CDR3 DNA reads TGTGCCAGCAGTTCCTCTACCAGGTGGACTGAAGCTTTCTTT.

The rearrangement joins TRBV9 to TRBJ2-3; D is possibly TRBD2 (5 bases). The CDR3 has 15 amino acids. Per the germline V gene, CDR1 is SGDLS and CDR2 is YYNGEE. The V end was cut by 0 bases, the J end by 4 bases, with 12 bases between. The CDR3 loop reads CASSVDDYGADTQYF. CDR3 nucleotides: TGTGCCAGCAGCGTAGACGACTATGGGGCAGATACGCAGTATTTT.

The chain carries TRBV5-6 and TRBJ2-7, with 11 bases that match TRBD1. V dropped 4 bases and J dropped 3; count of bases not matched to a gene: 3. Looked up from germline, CDR1 is SGHDT and CDR2 is YYEEEE. The CDR3 is made up of 14 amino acids. The CDR3 region is CASSRGQGDYEQYF. DNA of the CDR3: TGTGCCAGCAGCCGGGGACAGGGGGACTACGAGCAGTACTTC.

This chain connects TRBV19 to TRBJ1-5; D remains ambiguous. The V end was cut by 2 bases, the J end by 0 bases, with 8 bases between. Germline-derived CDR1 and CDR2 are LNHDA and SQIVND (reference sequence). The CDR3 has 15 amino acids. DNA for the CDR3: TGTGCCAGTAGTATAACTCTATATAGCAATCAGCCCCAGCATTTT. It specifies CASSITLYSNQPQHF.

The V gene is TRBV6-5, the J gene TRBJ1-5; no reliable D call. Germline V gives CDR1 MNHEY, CDR2 SVGAGI. The V gene lost 6 bases and the J gene lost 0 bases, with 6 bases spanning the gap. This CDR3 spans 13 amino acids. The CDR3 DNA reads as TGTGCCAGCAGCGGTGATAGCAATCAGCCCCAGCATTTT. Amino acids: CASSGDSNQPQHF.

The gene calls are TRBV5-4 and TRBJ1-5; TRBD1 might be the D (6 bases). V lost 5 bases and J 4 bases, leaving 22 bases between the germline ends. Per germline, CDR1 SGHNT and CDR2 YYREEE (reference sequence). The CDR3 is 17 residues long. The CDR3 spells CASSFNLDRMGNQPQHF. The CDR3 region has the DNA TGTGCCAGCAGTTTTAATCTGGACAGAATGGGGAATCAGCCCCAGCATTTT.